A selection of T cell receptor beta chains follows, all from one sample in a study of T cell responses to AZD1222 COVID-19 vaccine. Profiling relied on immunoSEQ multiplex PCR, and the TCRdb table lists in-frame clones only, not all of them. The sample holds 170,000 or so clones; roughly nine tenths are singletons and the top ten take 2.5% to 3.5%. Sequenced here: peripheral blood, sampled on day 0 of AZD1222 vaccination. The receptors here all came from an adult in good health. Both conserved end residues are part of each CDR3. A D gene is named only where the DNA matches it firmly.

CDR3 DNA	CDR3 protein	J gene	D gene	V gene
TGTGCCAGCAGCCAAAAAATTTTGACTACCACAGATACGCAGTATTTT	CASSQKILTTTDTQYF	TRBJ2-3	.	TRBV3-1/TRBV3-2
TGTGCCAGCAGCTTAATGGCGACGGGCCGCCTGACAGATACGCAGTATTTT	CASSLMATGRLTDTQYF	TRBJ2-3	.	TRBV11-2
TGTGCCAGTAGTGTAATAGCGGGGGGCCAAGAGACCCAGTACTTC	CASSVIAGGQETQYF	TRBJ2-5	TRBD2	TRBV19
TGTGCCAGCAGTGTGACTAGCGGGCGAGGTAACACCGGGGAGCTGTTTTTT	CASSVTSGRGNTGELFF	TRBJ2-2	TRBD2	TRBV6-4
TGTGCCAGCAGCACCGGACTGGGAGGCGATGAAAAACTGTTTTTT	CASSTGLGGDEKLFF	TRBJ1-4	.	TRBV7-6
TGTGCCAGTAGTATTCTCGGACAGGGGGCGGTCGGGGAGCTGTTTTTT	CASSILGQGAVGELFF	TRBJ2-2	TRBD1	TRBV19
TGTGCCAGCAGTTTACGGGGGAACTACGAGCAGTACTTC	CASSLRGNYEQYF	TRBJ2-7	.	TRBV27
TGTGCCAGCAGTTACGGACAGGTCACCTACGAGCAGTACTTC	CASSYGQVTYEQYF	TRBJ2-7	TRBD1	TRBV6-2/TRBV6-3
TGTGCCAGCAGTGAAGAAGCGGGGGCCGTTACCGGGGAGCTGTTTTTT	CASSEEAGAVTGELFF	TRBJ2-2	TRBD2	TRBV2
TGTGCCAGCAGCTTAGGCAGGGATGCCTACGAGCAGTACTTC	CASSLGRDAYEQYF	TRBJ2-7	.	TRBV7-9
TGTGCCACCAGTGATTCGCCGGGCAATCAAAATGAAAAACTGTTTTTT	CATSDSPGNQNEKLFF	TRBJ1-4	.	TRBV24-1
TGTGCCAGCAGCTTGGCTAGCGGGGGCACAGATACGCAGTATTTT	CASSLASGGTDTQYF	TRBJ2-3	TRBD2	TRBV5-4
TGTGCCAGCCAACTGAGGACAGGGGATTACGAGCAGTACTTC	CASQLRTGDYEQYF	TRBJ2-7	TRBD1	TRBV2
TGTGCCAGCAGCCATGATAGGGCAGTCCTCTATGGCTACACCTTC	CASSHDRAVLYGYTF	TRBJ1-2	.	TRBV3-1/TRBV3-2
TGCAGCCCCCCCCGGGTGCTTAATCAGCCCCAGCATTTT	CSPPRVLNQPQHF	TRBJ1-5	.	TRBV29-1
TGTGCCAGCAGCGAGACAGGGGGCCCCTACGAGCAGTACTTC	CASSETGGPYEQYF	TRBJ2-7	TRBD1	TRBV6-2/TRBV6-3